Following are 8 T cell receptor beta chains from one sample sequenced in a study of control samples from healthy donors and cancer patients. Clones were sequenced by immunoSEQ multiplex PCR, and TCRdb holds only the in-frame ones, with some missing. The sample has over 120,000 clones; 80% to 95% are singletons. The sequencing input was blood. The receptors originated from a man aged 30-40 years in good health.

This sequence joins TRBV19 and TRBJ1-1; D not resolved. V was clipped by 6 bases and J by 0 bases, with 11 bases between them. Germline V gene lookup returns CDR1 LNHDA and CDR2 SQIVND (reference sequence). The CDR3 totals 14 residues. The CDR3 is CASSPGSMNTEAFF. CDR3 in DNA: TGTGCCAGTAGCCCCGGCAGCATGAACACTGAAGCTTTCTTT.

V gene TRBV27 combines with J gene TRBJ2-1; 8 nucleotides match TRBD2. V trimming: 5 bases; J trimming: 8 bases; junction bases outside the gene matches: 8. The CDR3 loop spans 14 amino acids. Germline CDR1 MNHEY, CDR2 SMNVEV (reference sequence). CDR3 protein: CASSHGTRSYEQFF. For the CDR3, the DNA is TGTGCCAGCAGTCACGGGACTAGGAGCTATGAGCAGTTCTTC.

This sequence joins TRBV5-1 and TRBJ1-1; 7 nucleotides line up with TRBD1. Germline CDR1 SGHRS, CDR2 YFSETQ. This CDR3 spans 13 amino acids. Unmatched junction bases numbered 7, after V lost 4 bases and J lost 7 bases. CDR3 bases: TGCGCCAGCAGCAACGCAGGGGGTGGTGAAGCTTTCTTT. Translation: CASSNAGGGEAFF.

In its sample, this clone was seen once. The chain links TRBV11-2 to TRBJ1-1; 7 bases match TRBD1. The CDR3 length is 14 residues. Germline V gene lookup returns CDR1 SGHAT and CDR2 FQNNGV. Germline trimming cut 6 bases from V and 4 bases from J; bases unmatched to any gene: 8. In nucleotides, the CDR3 is TGTGCCAGCAGGACCTCCAGGGGGGGCACTGAAGCTTTCTTT. Amino acid sequence: CASRTSRGGTEAFF.

The chain joins TRBV6-5 to TRBJ1-2; D not certain. The ends were cut back, 0 bases at V and 3 bases at J, with 11 bases in the middle. The germline V gene encodes CDR1 MNHEY and CDR2 SVGAGI. The CDR3 totals 15 residues. Here the CDR3 reads CASSYSGLEDYGYTF. CDR3 bases: TGTGCCAGCAGTTACTCGGGCCTAGAAGACTATGGCTACACCTTC.

The rearrangement links TRBV12-5 to TRBJ2-3; tentatively, D is TRBD2 (6 bases). This CDR3 comprises 14 residues. V dropped 7 bases and J dropped 6 bases, with 17 bases sitting between them. Germline V gene data show CDR1 as LGHNT and CDR2 as FRNRAP. CDR3 amino acids: CASVSGLPPDTQYF. In nucleotides, the CDR3 is TGTGCTAGTGTCTCGGGACTCCCTCCGGATACGCAGTATTTT.

This clone was seen once. CDR3 DNA: TGTGCCAGCAGCTTCCCCAAGACAGTTTACAATGAGCAGTTCTTC. It codes for CASSFPKTVYNEQFF. This sequence joins TRBV7-9 and TRBJ2-1, with D tentatively TRBD1 (5 bases). Germline V gene sequence: CDR1 SEHNR, CDR2 FQNEAQ (reference sequence). The CDR3 runs to 15 residues. Trimming left V 3 bases short and J 4 bases short, with 13 bases between.

In this sample, this clone turned up a few times. V and J are TRBV10-1 and TRBJ2-7; 9 nucleotides align to TRBD1. The CDR3 runs 15 residues. The V gene end was trimmed by 3 bases and the J gene end by 6 bases; junction bases not matched to a gene: 9. Germline V lookup: CDR1 WNHNN, CDR2 SYGVQD (reference sequence). CDR3 nucleotides: TGCGCCAGCAGTGACCCAACAGGGGGCCGGGGCGAGCAGTACTTC. Protein sequence: CASSDPTGGRGEQYF.